This T cell receptor (beta chain) is drawn from a study of T cells in Graves' hyperthyroidism and ophthalmopathy. Trimming removed 6 bases from V and 8 bases from J, with 13 bases in between. The CDR3 has 13 residues. Authors of the study amplified TCR beta CDR3 regions from RNA transcripts. The HTBI set primed first-round TCR CDR3 RT-PCR. TCRdb redid the calling of the multiplex PCR reads with MiXCR, one entry per CDR3 protein. The sample lists hundreds of thousands of distinct CDR3 sequences; under 60% were seen once. V usage is TRBV12-3 or TRBV12-4 and J usage is TRBJ1-4; D unclear. The sample consisted of peripheral blood or thyroid tissue (not recorded which). This clonotype originated in a woman between 18 and 30 years old with Graves' hyperthyroidism. The CDR3 loop is CASSQPGPEKLFF. The CDR3 region has the DNA TGTGCCAGCAGCCAGCCTGGTCCGGAAAAACTGTTTTTT.